Below, 28 T cell receptor beta chains from the same sample are listed, as sequenced in a study of identifying expanded T cells in peripheral blood. The method was immunoSEQ multiplex PCR; TCRdb's version includes in-frame clones alone and lacks a portion of them. The sample lists about 81,000 clones, 84% occurring once. The sample taken for sequencing was blood. These receptors originate from a person aged 18-69 years in good health.

This chain connects TRBV19 to TRBJ1-5; D is uncertain. Germline loops: CDR1 LNHDA, CDR2 SQIVND (reference sequence). The CDR3 has 14 residues. V shed 1 base and J shed 4 bases, with 8 bases lying between them. CDR3 sequence: CASSIVGFNQPQHF. The CDR3 nucleotides read TGTGCCAGTAGTATAGTCGGTTTTAATCAGCCCCAGCATTTT.

The CDR3 is CASSQSYEQFF. The CDR3 DNA reads as TGTGCCAGCAGTCAGTCCTATGAGCAGTTCTTC. V gene TRBV6-5 combines with J gene TRBJ2-1; D not resolved. Germline V gives CDR1 MNHEY, CDR2 SVGAGI. The CDR3 is 11 residues long. V lost 5 bases and J 8 bases, leaving 7 bases between the germline ends.

This clone was seen only a few times. The rearrangement uses TRBV5-6 and TRBJ1-5; perhaps TRBD1 as D (6 bases). V lost 1 base and J 2 bases, leaving 19 bases between the germline ends. The CDR3 spans 18 residues. Germline values: CDR1 SGHDT, CDR2 YYEEEE. The CDR3 coding sequence is TGTGCCAGCAGCTTGAGACGGGGGCAGGATGCGGGCAATCAGCCCCAGCATTTT. Amino acid sequence: CASSLRRGQDAGNQPQHF.

The V gene is TRBV30, the J gene TRBJ1-3; weak D call: TRBD1 (5 bases). V dropped 5 bases and J dropped 4 bases, with 12 bases sitting between them. This CDR3 spans 13 amino acids. Germline CDR1 reads GTSNPN; CDR2 reads SVGIG (reference sequence). Here the CDR3 DNA reads TGTGCCTGGGGGGGTTTCATGGGAAACACCATATATTTT. Translating gives CAWGGFMGNTIYF.

This clone was observed a single time. The same CDR3 arises from other DNA sequences in this sample as well. V gene TRBV28 combines with J gene TRBJ2-6; possible D gene TRBD1, 6 bases. The length of the CDR3 is 15 residues. Germline V gene data show CDR1 as MDHEN and CDR2 as SYDVKM. Trimming shortened V by 6 bases and J by 0 bases, and 9 bases separated the two germline ends. CDR3 sequence reads: CASSLDSSGANVLTF. CDR3 nucleotides: TGTGCCAGCAGCTTGGACAGCTCTGGGGCCAACGTCCTGACTTTC.

V is TRBV7-2 and J is TRBJ2-3, with TRBD2 as a possible D gene (6 bases). The CDR3 is 15 residues long. The V end lost 4 bases, the J end lost 2 bases, and 13 bases lay between the germline ends. Germline assignment: CDR1 SGHTA and CDR2 FQGNSA. The CDR3 DNA reads TGTGCCAGCAGCTGGGGACTTTCTACCACAGATACGCAGTATTTT. Translating gives CASSWGLSTTDTQYF. The full variable domain, in which reference TRBV7-2 and TRBJ2-3 provide the parts outside the CDR3, is GAGVSQSPSNKVTEKGKDVELRCDPISGHTALYWYRQSLGQGLEFLIYFQGNSAPDKSGLPSDRFSAERTGGSVSTLTIQRTQQEDSAVYLCASSWGLSTTDTQYFGPGTRLTVL.

The chain employs TRBV19 and TRBJ2-7, with 9 bases identical to TRBD1. Germline CDR1 and CDR2: LNHDA and SQIVND (reference sequence). Trimming took 4 bases from V and 7 from J; bases not matched to a gene: 11. The CDR3 is 15 amino acids. The DNA for the CDR3 is TGTGCCAGTAGTACCGACAGGGGGGGTCCCCAGGAGCAGTACTTC. The encoded protein is CASSTDRGGPQEQYF.

The CDR3 is CASSQVLEGLLEKLFF. Here the CDR3 DNA reads TGCGCCAGCAGCCAAGTTCTGGAAGGGCTGCTTGAAAAACTGTTTTTT. The chain links TRBV4-3 to TRBJ1-4; D gene unclear. Germline V gene lookup returns CDR1 LGHNA and CDR2 YSLEER. V was clipped by 1 base and J by 7 bases, with 16 bases between them. The CDR3 has 16 residues.

This clone was seen just once. The chain uses TRBV5-5 and TRBJ1-5, with a tentative D call TRBD1 (6 bases). The CDR3 has 14 residues. The V and J ends lost 4 bases and 5 bases respectively, with 13 bases between them. The germline CDR1 and CDR2 sequences are SGHKS and YYEKEE (reference sequence). CDR3 sequence reads: CASSQQGVHQPQHF. CDR3 DNA sequence: TGTGCCAGCAGCCAACAGGGAGTCCATCAGCCCCAGCATTTT.

The rearrangement joins TRBV25-1 to TRBJ2-1, with TRBD2 matching over 7 bases. The CDR3 is 16 amino acids. With 3 bases clipped from V and 4 bases from J, the junction kept 9 bases outside the gene matches. Germline lookup yields CDR1 MGHDK and CDR2 SYGVNS. This chain's CDR3 is CASSEISSGLYNEQFF. DNA for the CDR3: TGTGCCAGCAGTGAGATCTCTAGCGGTCTTTACAATGAGCAGTTCTTC.

J is TRBJ2-7 and V is TRBV25-1; weak D call: TRBD1 (6 bases). The V end was cut by 2 bases, the J end by 3 bases, with 8 bases between. CDR3 length equals 13 residues. The germline gives CDR1 MGHDK, CDR2 SYGVNS. As DNA, the CDR3 is TGTGCCAGCAGTGAAACGGGACACTACGAGCAGTACTTC. The encoded protein is CASSETGHYEQYF.

This chain joins TRBV19 and TRBJ2-3; D remains unclear. Germline V gene lookup returns CDR1 LNHDA and CDR2 SQIVND (reference sequence). Trimming removed 6 bases from V and 6 bases from J, with 10 bases in between. CDR3 length: 12 amino acids. CDR3 DNA: TGTGCCAGTAGACAATCCGGGGATACGCAGTATTTT. This encodes CASRQSGDTQYF.

The gene calls are TRBV28 and TRBJ1-5; D gene uncertain. The CDR3 is made up of 17 amino acids. V gave up 4 bases and J gave up 3 bases, with 19 bases separating them. Germline-derived CDR1 and CDR2 are MDHEN and SYDVKM. In DNA, the CDR3 is TGTGCCAGCAGTTCACCTGGTCTAGGACCCATCAATCAGCCCCAGCATTTT. Translated: CASSSPGLGPINQPQHF. Full variable domain (outside the CDR3, taken from reference TRBV28 and TRBJ1-5): DVKVTQSSRYLVKRTGEKVFLECVQDMDHENMFWYRQDPGLGLRLIYFSYDVKMKEKGDIPEGYSVSREKKERFSLILESASTNQTSMYLCASSSPGLGPINQPQHFGDGTRLSIL.

The chain recombines TRBV14 with TRBJ2-1; 8 bases agree with TRBD1. The CDR3 has 15 residues. CDR1 SGHDN and CDR2 FVKESK come from the germline V gene. The V gene end was trimmed by 4 bases and the J gene end by 7 bases; junction bases not matched to a gene: 9. The chain's CDR3 is CASSRSPGQVNEQFF. The CDR3 nucleotides are TGTGCCAGCAGCCGGTCCCCGGGACAGGTGAATGAGCAGTTCTTC.

The CDR3 region has the DNA TGTGCCAGCAAAAGACAGCCGAACACTGAAGCTTTCTTT. Residues: CASKRQPNTEAFF. J is TRBJ1-1 and V is TRBV21-1; TRBD1 is the table's D call, not checked against the DNA. TRBV21-1 is a known pseudogene. The CDR3 runs to 13 residues.

The chain has TRBV11-2 and TRBJ1-1, with 8 bases fitting TRBD1. Germline V CDR1 and CDR2: SGHAT, FQNNGV. V lost 5 bases to trimming and J lost 5 bases; unmatched junction nucleotides: 7. CDR3 size: 14 residues. In DNA form, the CDR3 reads TGTGCCAGCAGCCCATCAGGGGGCAGGACTGAAGCTTTCTTT. Translation: CASSPSGGRTEAFF.

The chain uses TRBV19 and TRBJ1-5, with a possible D match to TRBD1 (6 bases). The CDR3 extends over 13 amino acids. V lost 4 bases and J 7 bases, leaving 11 bases between the germline ends. The V gene's germline CDR1 is LNHDA and CDR2 SQIVND (reference sequence). Here the CDR3 reads CASSTGQNQPQHF. CDR3 DNA sequence: TGTGCCAGTAGTACCGGACAGAACCAGCCCCAGCATTTT.

The V call is TRBV28, the J call TRBJ2-7; TRBD1 aligns across 9 bases. The CDR3 contains 13 residues. The germline V gene encodes CDR1 MDHEN and CDR2 SYDVKM. V lost 7 bases, J lost 2 bases, and 3 bases stayed unmatched. The DNA of the CDR3 is TGTGCCAGCACTGGGGACAGGGCCTACGAGCAGTACTTC. Protein product: CASTGDRAYEQYF. Complete variable domain (other parts from reference TRBV28 and TRBJ2-7): DVKVTQSSRYLVKRTGEKVFLECVQDMDHENMFWYRQDPGLGLRLIYFSYDVKMKEKGDIPEGYSVSREKKERFSLILESASTNQTSMYLCASTGDRAYEQYFGPGTRLTVT.

The count of this clone is one. The chain is built from TRBV2 and TRBJ2-7, with D uncertain. This CDR3 region has 13 residues. Trimming stripped 7 bases from V and 2 bases from J, with 12 bases between. Germline V lookup: CDR1 SNHLY, CDR2 FYNNEI. The CDR3 bases are TGTGCCAGCAATTTTAACGGAGCCTACGAGCAGTACTTC. Protein: CASNFNGAYEQYF.

The V gene is TRBV10-3, the J gene TRBJ1-2; D is unclear. The length of the CDR3 is 14 residues. The ends were cut back, 4 bases at V and 2 bases at J, with 11 bases in the middle. Germline lookup yields CDR1 ENHRY and CDR2 SYGVKD. CDR3 DNA: TGTGCCATCAGTGGGGATGGTGGGAACTATGGCTACACCTTC. This gives the protein CAISGDGGNYGYTF.

The CDR3 DNA reads as TGTGCCAGTACCCCTCGGGGGGCCGGCCACCGTGACGAGCAGTACTTC. This translates into CASTPRGAGHRDEQYF. This chain links TRBV19 with TRBJ2-7, with D tentatively TRBD2 (7 bases). The germline V and J ends were trimmed by 7 bases and 5 bases, with 24 bases remaining between them. Germline values: CDR1 LNHDA, CDR2 SQIVND (reference sequence). This CDR3 is built from 16 residues.

This chain joins TRBV19 and TRBJ1-5; D unresolved. Trimming shortened V by 5 bases and J by 3 bases, and 11 bases separated the two germline ends. The V gene's germline CDR1 is LNHDA and CDR2 SQIVND (reference sequence). The CDR3 is 14 residues long. Written as DNA, the CDR3 is TGTGCCAGTAGTTATGGGGAGGCCAATCAGCCCCAGCATTTT. Amino acids: CASSYGEANQPQHF.

The rearrangement links TRBV5-6 to TRBJ1-5; D is undetermined. The CDR3 sequence is 14 residues long. Germline V gene data show CDR1 as SGHDT and CDR2 as YYEEEE. V lost 2 bases to trimming and J lost 2 bases, with 8 bases between them. Here the CDR3 DNA reads TGTGCCAGCAGCTTTCTTGGAGGCAATCAGCCCCAGCATTTT. Translation: CASSFLGGNQPQHF.

The chain combines TRBV7-3 with TRBJ2-3; no firm D call. Germline CDR1 and CDR2: SGHTA and FQGTGA. Trimming removed 2 bases at V and 0 bases at J, with 9 bases between. This CDR3 contains 15 residues. The CDR3 sequence: CASSLLSVSTDTQYF. CDR3 nucleotides: TGTGCCAGCAGCTTACTTTCCGTAAGCACAGATACGCAGTATTTT.

The chain is built from TRBV2 and TRBJ2-1, with 9 positions matching TRBD1. The CDR3 contains 14 residues. Germline loops: CDR1 SNHLY, CDR2 FYNNEI. The V segment lost 1 base and the J segment 15 bases; nucleotides outside the gene matches: 10. The CDR3 region is CASSEVTGTGKVFF. Written as DNA, the CDR3 is TGTGCCAGCAGTGAAGTTACGGGGACAGGGAAGGTGTTCTTC.

The chain carries TRBV7-9 and TRBJ1-4; maybe TRBD1 (5 bases). The CDR3 extends over 12 amino acids. V was pared by 8 bases and J by 4 bases, with 8 bases between. Germline assignment: CDR1 SEHNR and CDR2 FQNEAQ (reference sequence). CDR3 in DNA: TGTGCCAGCGGGGGAAATAATGAAAAACTGTTTTTT. This encodes CASGGNNEKLFF. The complete variable domain, with remaining parts taken from reference TRBV7-9 and TRBJ1-4, reads DTGVSQNPRHKITKRGQNVTFRCDPISEHNRLYWYRQTLGQGPEFLTYFQNEAQLEKSRLLSDRFSAERPKGSFSTLEIQRTEQGDSAMYLCASGGNNEKLFFGSGTQLSVL.

The chain employs TRBV7-9 and TRBJ1-5, with unresolved D. Trimming took off 5 bases at V and 3 bases at J, with 14 bases between the two ends. The CDR3 is made up of 15 amino acids. Germline V gene data show CDR1 as SEHNR and CDR2 as FQNEAQ (reference sequence). CDR3 sequence: CASSQVEGPNQPQHF. The DNA of the CDR3 is TGTGCCAGCAGCCAGGTGGAAGGCCCCAATCAGCCCCAGCATTTT.

V usage is TRBV7-9 and J usage is TRBJ2-3, with 9 positions matching TRBD2. CDR1 SEHNR and CDR2 FQNEAQ come from the germline V gene (reference sequence). The trim removed 8 bases at V and 2 bases at J, leaving 8 bases unmatched. The CDR3 contains 15 residues. Here the CDR3 reads CASPPTSGYTDTQYF. The CDR3 bases are TGTGCCAGCCCCCCGACTAGCGGCTACACAGATACGCAGTATTTT.